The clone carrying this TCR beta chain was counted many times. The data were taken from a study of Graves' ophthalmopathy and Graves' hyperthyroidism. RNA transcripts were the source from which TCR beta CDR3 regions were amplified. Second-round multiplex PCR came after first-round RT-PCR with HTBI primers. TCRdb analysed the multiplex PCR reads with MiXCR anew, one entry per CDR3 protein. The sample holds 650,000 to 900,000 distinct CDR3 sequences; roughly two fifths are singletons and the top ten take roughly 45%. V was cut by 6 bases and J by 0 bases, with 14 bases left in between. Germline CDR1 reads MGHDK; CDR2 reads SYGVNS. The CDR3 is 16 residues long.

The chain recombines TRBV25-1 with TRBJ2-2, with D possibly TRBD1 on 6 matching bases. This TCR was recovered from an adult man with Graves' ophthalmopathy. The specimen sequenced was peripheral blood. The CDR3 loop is CASRAWGQTNTGELFF. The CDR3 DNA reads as TGTGCCAGCAGGGCGTGGGGGCAAACGAACACCGGGGAGCTGTTTTTT.